Listed below are T cell receptor beta chains from one sample, sequenced in a study of cytomegalovirus exposure and HLA in healthy donors. Produced via immunoSEQ multiplex PCR; TCRdb's table is partial and in-frame only. The top ten hold around 13% of the sample, which has about 150,000 clones, over 70% seen once. The sample consisted of PBMCs. These receptors were collected from a man aged 25 to 40 in good health and CMV-seropositive. CDR3s include the opening cysteine and the closing phenylalanine or tryptophan. A D gene is named only where the DNA matches it firmly.

CDR3 DNA: TGTGCCAGCAGCGAGGGACTATCAGGGATATACGAGCAGTACTTC; CDR3 protein: CASSEGLSGIYEQYF; J gene: TRBJ2-7; D gene: TRBD2; V gene: TRBV6-1
CDR3 DNA: TGTGCCAGCATCCCGACAGGGGATGGGCTAGGCTCCCCGTTCTTC; CDR3 protein: CASIPTGDGLGSPFF; J gene: TRBJ2-1; D gene: TRBD1; V gene: TRBV28
CDR3 DNA: TGTGCCAGCAGTTCTCAGGGTATGGACTACGAGCAGTACTTC; CDR3 protein: CASSSQGMDYEQYF; J gene: TRBJ2-7; D gene: NA; V gene: TRBV28
CDR3 DNA: TGTGCCAGCAGCCACCTTGGGAGTGGCTACAATGAGCAGTTCTTC; CDR3 protein: CASSHLGSGYNEQFF; J gene: TRBJ2-1; D gene: NA; V gene: TRBV7-9
CDR3 DNA: TGCGCCAGCAGCCAAGTAAGGGGGTCTGGCACCGGGGAGCTGTTTTTT; CDR3 protein: CASSQVRGSGTGELFF; J gene: TRBJ2-2; D gene: NA; V gene: TRBV4-1
CDR3 DNA: TGTGCCAGCAGCTTGGCCGCTGGACTAGCGAATGAGCAGTTCTTC; CDR3 protein: CASSLAAGLANEQFF; J gene: TRBJ2-1; D gene: TRBD2; V gene: TRBV5-4
CDR3 DNA: TGTGCCAGCTCCTTCACCCCACTAGGAACGGGGTACGAGCAGTACTTC; CDR3 protein: CASSFTPLGTGYEQYF; J gene: TRBJ2-7; D gene: NA; V gene: TRBV7-2
CDR3 DNA: TGCGCCAGCAGCCCTAACCCTAGTGCCACTGAAGCTTTCTTT; CDR3 protein: CASSPNPSATEAFF; J gene: TRBJ1-1; D gene: NA; V gene: TRBV10-1
CDR3 DNA: TGCGCCAGCAGCTTTGGCAGGGGATCGGATGGCTACACCTTC; CDR3 protein: CASSFGRGSDGYTF; J gene: TRBJ1-2; D gene: NA; V gene: TRBV5-1
CDR3 DNA: TGTGCCAGCAGCCCGAGACGGGGACATGAGGACTCCTACGAGCAGTACTTC; CDR3 protein: CASSPRRGHEDSYEQYF; J gene: TRBJ2-7; D gene: NA; V gene: TRBV7-9
CDR3 DNA: TGTGCCAGCAGCCGCACCGGGACAGGGAAATATAGCAATCAGCCCCAGCATTTT; CDR3 protein: CASSRTGTGKYSNQPQHF; J gene: TRBJ1-5; D gene: TRBD1; V gene: TRBV5-6
CDR3 DNA: TGTGCCAGTAGTACTATCCTACAGTTATCTCAAGAGACCCAGTACTTC; CDR3 protein: CASSTILQLSQETQYF; J gene: TRBJ2-5; D gene: NA; V gene: TRBV19
CDR3 DNA: TGTGCCAGCAGTTTAAAAGCAGGGATGAGTCGGGAGACCCAGTACTTC; CDR3 protein: CASSLKAGMSRETQYF; J gene: TRBJ2-5; D gene: NA; V gene: TRBV27
CDR3 DNA: TGTGCCAGCAGCGTTGAGGGGGGGAGCTCTGGAAACACCATATATTTT; CDR3 protein: CASSVEGGSSGNTIYF; J gene: TRBJ1-3; D gene: NA; V gene: TRBV27
CDR3 DNA: TGTGCCAGCAGTCTCCTGGACAGGGCGGGGGAGCAGTACTTC; CDR3 protein: CASSLLDRAGEQYF; J gene: TRBJ2-7; D gene: TRBD1; V gene: TRBV6-1
CDR3 DNA: TGCAGCGTTGACGGTCACTCCTACAATGAGCAGTTCTTC; CDR3 protein: CSVDGHSYNEQFF; J gene: TRBJ2-1; D gene: NA; V gene: TRBV29-1